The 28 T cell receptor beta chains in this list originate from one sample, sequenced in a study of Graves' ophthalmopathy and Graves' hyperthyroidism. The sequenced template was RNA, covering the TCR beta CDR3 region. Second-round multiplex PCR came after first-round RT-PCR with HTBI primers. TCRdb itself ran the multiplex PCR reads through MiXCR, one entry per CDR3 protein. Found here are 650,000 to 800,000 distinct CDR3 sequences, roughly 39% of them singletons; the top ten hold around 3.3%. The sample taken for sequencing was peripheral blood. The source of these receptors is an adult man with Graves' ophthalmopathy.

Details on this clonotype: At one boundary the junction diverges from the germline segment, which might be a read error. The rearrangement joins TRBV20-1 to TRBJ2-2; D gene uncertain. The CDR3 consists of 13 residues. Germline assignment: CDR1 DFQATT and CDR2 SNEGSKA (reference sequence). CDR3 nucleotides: TGCAGTGCTATCGTCAGGAACGCCGGGGAGCTGTTTTTT. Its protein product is CSAIVRNAGELFF.

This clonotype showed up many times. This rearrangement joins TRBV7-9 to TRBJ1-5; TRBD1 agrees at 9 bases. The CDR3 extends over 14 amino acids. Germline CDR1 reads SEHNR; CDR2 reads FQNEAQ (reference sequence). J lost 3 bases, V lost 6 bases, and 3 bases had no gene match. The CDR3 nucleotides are TGTGCCAGCAGTACAGGGGGCCTCAATCAGCCCCAGCATTTT. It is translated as CASSTGGLNQPQHF. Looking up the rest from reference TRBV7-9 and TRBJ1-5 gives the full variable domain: DTGVSQNPRHKITKRGQNVTFRCDPISEHNRLYWYRQTLGQGPEFLTYFQNEAQLEKSRLLSDRFSAERPKGSFSTLEIQRTEQGDSAMYLCASSTGGLNQPQHFGDGTRLSIL.

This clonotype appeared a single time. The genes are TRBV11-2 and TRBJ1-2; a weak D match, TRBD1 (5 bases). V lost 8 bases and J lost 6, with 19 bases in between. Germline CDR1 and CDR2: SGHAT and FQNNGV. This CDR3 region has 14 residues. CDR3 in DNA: TGTGCCAGCGCCGGGACCGGCTTAGGGGATGGCTACACCTTC. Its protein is CASAGTGLGDGYTF. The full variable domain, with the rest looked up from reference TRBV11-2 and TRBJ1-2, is EAGVAQSPRYKIIEKRQSVAFWCNPISGHATLYWYQQILGQGPKLLIQFQNNGVVDDSQLPKDRFSAERLKGVDSTLKIQPAKLEDSAVYLCASAGTGLGDGYTFGSGTRLTVV.

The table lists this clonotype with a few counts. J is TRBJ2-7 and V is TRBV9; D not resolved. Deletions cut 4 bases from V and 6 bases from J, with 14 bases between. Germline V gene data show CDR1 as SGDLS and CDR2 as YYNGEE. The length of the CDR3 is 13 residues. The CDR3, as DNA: TGTGCCAGCAGCCCCTGGACCGGGCGCGAGCAGTACTTC. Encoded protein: CASSPWTGREQYF.

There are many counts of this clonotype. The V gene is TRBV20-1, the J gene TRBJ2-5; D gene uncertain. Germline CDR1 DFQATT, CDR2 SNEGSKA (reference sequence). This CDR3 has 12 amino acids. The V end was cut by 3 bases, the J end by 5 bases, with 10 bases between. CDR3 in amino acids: CSASPPSETQYF. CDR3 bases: TGCAGTGCTAGTCCCCCGAGTGAGACCCAGTACTTC.

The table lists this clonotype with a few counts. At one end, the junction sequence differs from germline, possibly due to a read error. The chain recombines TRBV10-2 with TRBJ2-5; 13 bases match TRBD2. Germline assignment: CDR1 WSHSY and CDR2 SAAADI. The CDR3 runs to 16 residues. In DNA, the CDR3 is TGTGCCAGCAGTTCTGGACTAGCGGGGGTCCAAGAGACCCAGTACTTC. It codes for CASSSGLAGVQETQYF.

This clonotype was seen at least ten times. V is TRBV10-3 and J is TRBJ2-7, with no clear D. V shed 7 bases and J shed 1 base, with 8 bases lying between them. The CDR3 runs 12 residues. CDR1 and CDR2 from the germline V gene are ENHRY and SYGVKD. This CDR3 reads CAIKNGSYEQYF. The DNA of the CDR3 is TGTGCCATCAAAAACGGGTCCTACGAGCAGTACTTC.

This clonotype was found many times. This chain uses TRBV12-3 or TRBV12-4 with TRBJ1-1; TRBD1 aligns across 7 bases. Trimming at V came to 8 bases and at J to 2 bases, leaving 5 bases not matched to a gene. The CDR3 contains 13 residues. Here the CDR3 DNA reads TGTGCCAGCCTGAGGGACAGAAACACTGAAGCTTTCTTT. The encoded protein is CASLRDRNTEAFF.

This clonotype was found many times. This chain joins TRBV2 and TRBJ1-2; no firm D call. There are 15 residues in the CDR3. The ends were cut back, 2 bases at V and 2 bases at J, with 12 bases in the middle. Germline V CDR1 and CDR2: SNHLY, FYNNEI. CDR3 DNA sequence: TGTGCCAGCAGTGAATCCGGGGTTTCAAACTATGGCTACACCTTC. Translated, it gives CASSESGVSNYGYTF. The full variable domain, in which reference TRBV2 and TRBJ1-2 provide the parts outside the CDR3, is EPEVTQTPSHQVTQMGQEVILRCVPISNHLYFYWYRQILGQKVEFLVSFYNNEISEKSEIFDDQFSVERPDGSNFTLKIRSTKLEDSAMYFCASSESGVSNYGYTFGSGTRLTVV.

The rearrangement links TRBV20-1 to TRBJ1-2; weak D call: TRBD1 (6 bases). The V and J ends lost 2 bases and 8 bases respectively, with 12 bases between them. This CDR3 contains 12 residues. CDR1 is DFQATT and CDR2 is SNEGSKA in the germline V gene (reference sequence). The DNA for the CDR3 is TGCAGTGCTAGACCACAGGGTTCCGGCTACACCTTC. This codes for CSARPQGSGYTF.

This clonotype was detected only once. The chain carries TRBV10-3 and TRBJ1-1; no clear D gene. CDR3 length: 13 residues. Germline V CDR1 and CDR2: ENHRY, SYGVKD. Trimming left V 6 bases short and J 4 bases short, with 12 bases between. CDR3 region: CAIRGQRSTEAFF. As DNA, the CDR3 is TGTGCCATCAGAGGGCAACGGAGCACTGAAGCTTTCTTT.

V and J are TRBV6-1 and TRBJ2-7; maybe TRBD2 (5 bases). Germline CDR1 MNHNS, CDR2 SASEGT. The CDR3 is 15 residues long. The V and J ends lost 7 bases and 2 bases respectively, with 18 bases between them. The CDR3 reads CASTIGEGFPYEQYF. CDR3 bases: TGTGCCAGCACCATCGGGGAAGGGTTCCCCTACGAGCAGTACTTC.

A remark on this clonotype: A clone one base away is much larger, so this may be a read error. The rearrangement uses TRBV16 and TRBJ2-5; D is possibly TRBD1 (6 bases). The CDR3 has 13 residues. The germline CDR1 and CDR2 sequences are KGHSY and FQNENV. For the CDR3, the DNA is TGTGCCAGCACGGACAGACTTCAAGAGGCCCAGTACTTC. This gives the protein CASTDRLQEAQYF.

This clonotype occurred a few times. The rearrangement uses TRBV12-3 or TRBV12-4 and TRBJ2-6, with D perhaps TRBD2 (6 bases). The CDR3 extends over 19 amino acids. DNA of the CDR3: TGTGCTAGTGGTTTGACCACCGGGAGTAGGCTCTCTGGGGCCAACGTCCTGACTTTC. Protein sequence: CASGLTTGSRLSGANVLTF.

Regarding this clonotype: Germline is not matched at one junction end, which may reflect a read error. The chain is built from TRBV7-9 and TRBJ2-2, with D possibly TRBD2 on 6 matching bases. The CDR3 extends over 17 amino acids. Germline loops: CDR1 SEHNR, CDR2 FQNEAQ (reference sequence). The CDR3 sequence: CASSSNPREMNTGELVF. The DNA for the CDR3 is TGTGCCAGCAGCTCCAACCCTCGGGAGATGAACACCGGGGAGCTGGTTTTT.

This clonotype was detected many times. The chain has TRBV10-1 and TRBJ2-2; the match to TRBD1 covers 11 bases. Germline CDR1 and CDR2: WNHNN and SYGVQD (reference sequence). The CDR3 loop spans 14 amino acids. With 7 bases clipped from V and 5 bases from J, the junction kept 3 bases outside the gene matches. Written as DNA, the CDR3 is TGCGCCAGCACCCGGGACAGGGGGACCGGGGAGCTGTTTTTT. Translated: CASTRDRGTGELFF.

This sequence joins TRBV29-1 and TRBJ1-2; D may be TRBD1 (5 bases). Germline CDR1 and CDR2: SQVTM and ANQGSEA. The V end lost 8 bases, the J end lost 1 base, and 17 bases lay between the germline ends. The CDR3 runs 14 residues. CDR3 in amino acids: CSSPEGRYNYGYTF. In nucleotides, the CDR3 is TGCAGCAGTCCCGAGGGGCGTTATAACTATGGCTACACCTTC.

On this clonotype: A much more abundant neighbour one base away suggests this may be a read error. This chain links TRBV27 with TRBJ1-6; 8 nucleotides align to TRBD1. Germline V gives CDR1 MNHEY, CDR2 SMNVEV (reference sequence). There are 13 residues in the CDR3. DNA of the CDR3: TGTGCCAGCAGTAGACAGGGGTACGGACCCCTCCGCTTT. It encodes CASSRQGYGPLRF.

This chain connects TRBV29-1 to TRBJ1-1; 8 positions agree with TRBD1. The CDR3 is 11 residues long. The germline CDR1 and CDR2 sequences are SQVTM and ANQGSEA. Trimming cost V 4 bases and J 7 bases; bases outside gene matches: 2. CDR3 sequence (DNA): TGCAGCGTTGGTACAGGGGGTGAAGCTTTCTTT. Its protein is CSVGTGGEAFF.

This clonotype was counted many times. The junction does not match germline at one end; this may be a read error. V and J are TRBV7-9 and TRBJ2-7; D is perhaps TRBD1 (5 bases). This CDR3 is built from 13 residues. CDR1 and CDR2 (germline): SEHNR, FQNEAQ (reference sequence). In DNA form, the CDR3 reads TGTGCCAGCGGCTTAGACAGCTCCTACGAGCAGTACTTC. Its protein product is CASGLDSSYEQYF.

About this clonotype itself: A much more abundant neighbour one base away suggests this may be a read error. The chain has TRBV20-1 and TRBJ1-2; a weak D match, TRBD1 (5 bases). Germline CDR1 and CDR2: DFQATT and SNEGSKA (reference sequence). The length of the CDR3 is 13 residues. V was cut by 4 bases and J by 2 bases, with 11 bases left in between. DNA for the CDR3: TGCAGTGCTAACCGCAGGGTCAACTATGGCTACACCTTC. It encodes CSANRRVNYGYTF.

The CDR3 DNA follows: TGTGCCAGCAGGAAGGACAGGGGCAATCAGCCCCAGCATTTT. Residues: CASRKDRGNQPQHF. This chain joins TRBV12-3 or TRBV12-4 and TRBJ1-5; 8 bases agree with TRBD1. The trim removed 6 bases at V and 2 bases at J, leaving 3 bases unmatched. This CDR3 has 14 amino acids.

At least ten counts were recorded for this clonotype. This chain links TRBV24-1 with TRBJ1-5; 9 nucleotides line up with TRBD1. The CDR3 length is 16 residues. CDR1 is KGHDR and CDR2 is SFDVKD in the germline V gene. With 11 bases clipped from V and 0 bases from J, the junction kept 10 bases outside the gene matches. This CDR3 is CANGEGTGCSNQPQHF. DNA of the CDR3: TGTGCCAACGGGGAAGGGACAGGGTGTAGCAATCAGCCCCAGCATTTT.

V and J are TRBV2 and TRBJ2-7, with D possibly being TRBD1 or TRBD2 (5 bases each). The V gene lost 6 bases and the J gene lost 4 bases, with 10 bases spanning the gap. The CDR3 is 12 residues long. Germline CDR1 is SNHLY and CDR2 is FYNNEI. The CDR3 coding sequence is TGTGCCAGCAGCCGGGGCCGGTACGAGCAGTACTTC. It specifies CASSRGRYEQYF.

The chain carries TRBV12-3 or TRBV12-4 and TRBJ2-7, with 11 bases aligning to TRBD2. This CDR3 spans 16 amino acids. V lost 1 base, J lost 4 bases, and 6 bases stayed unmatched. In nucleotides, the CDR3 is TGTGCCAGCAGTTTAGATAGCGGGAGGGCCGGGTACGAGCAGTACTTC. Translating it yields CASSLDSGRAGYEQYF.

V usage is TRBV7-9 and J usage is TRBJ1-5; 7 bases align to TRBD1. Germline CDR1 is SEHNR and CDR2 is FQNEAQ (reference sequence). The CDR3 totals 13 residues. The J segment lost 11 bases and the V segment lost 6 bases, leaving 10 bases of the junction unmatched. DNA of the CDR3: TGTGCCAGCAGAGCCGGGACAGACGAGACCCAGCATTTT. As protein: CASRAGTDETQHF.

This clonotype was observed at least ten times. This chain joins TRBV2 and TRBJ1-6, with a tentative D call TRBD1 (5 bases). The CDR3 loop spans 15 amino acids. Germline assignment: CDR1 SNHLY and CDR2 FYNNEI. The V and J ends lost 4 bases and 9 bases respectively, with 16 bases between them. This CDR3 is CASSVTGAGSSPLHF. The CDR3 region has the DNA TGTGCCAGCAGTGTAACCGGGGCCGGGAGTTCACCCCTCCACTTT.

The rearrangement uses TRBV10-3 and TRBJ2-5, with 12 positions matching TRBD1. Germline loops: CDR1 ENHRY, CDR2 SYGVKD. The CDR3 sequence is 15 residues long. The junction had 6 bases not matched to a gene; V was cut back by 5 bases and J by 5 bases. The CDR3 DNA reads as TGTGCCATCAGTCCTAGGGACAGGGGGCGTGAGACCCAGTACTTC. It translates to CAISPRDRGRETQYF.